This T cell receptor (beta chain) was sequenced in a study of spatial heterogeneity in lung cancer (dated by TCRdb to between 2019 and 2020). Background for the entire study: Beta-chain transcripts were consistently detected in greater numbers than alpha-chain transcripts, which likely reflects a higher abundance of beta-chain transcripts. In the raw uncorrected reads, each unique combination of TCR and UMI appeared on average more than ten times. In non-small cell lung cancer, the study quantitatively compared TCR alpha and beta repertoires across several tumor regions, matched nontumor lung, and blood. Nonsynonymous mutation counts, determined by whole-exome sequencing of tumor tissue, were related to TCR repertoire features. Both alpha and beta chains were TCR-sequenced in samples taken at surgery, namely 220 tumor regions, 61 to 65 matched nontumor lung samples and approximately 58 PBMC samples.

The protocol used for the library was 5' RACE. TCRdb names NextSeq 500 as the instrument used. In the TCR library protocol, a unique molecular identifier was attached to each TCR cDNA molecule so that PCR and sequencing errors could be corrected. Under the source paper's analysis protocol: TCR identification, UMI-based error correction and CDR3 extraction were performed with Decombinator tools. TCRs above a frequency of 2 per 1,000, corresponding to the top 1% of the tumor frequency distribution, were defined as expanded. Each repertoire was subsampled 100 times to 5,000 TCRs, after which Renyi diversity was computed with the R vegan package. CDR3 similarity networks were constructed using string-kernel similarity of amino acid triplets, with links drawn between CDR3s whose pairwise similarity was above 0.82. TCRdb reprocessing: public reads trimmed at Q25 with fastp, clones called with MiXCR, in-frame beta chains kept. For every CDR3 protein sequence, its rows merge into one entry that carries the most common genes and DNA. The V and J calls were determined by TCRdb, not by the authors. This sample gives about 82,000 distinct CDR3 sequences in total; approximately 12% of them show up just once. In total, the top ten clones hold approximately 4.6% of the sample.

Results the study describes overall, beyond this receptor: Ubiquitous expanded tumor TCRs showed up in blood more often at tumor resection than at routine follow-up. Additional single-cell paired TCR alpha and beta sequencing was considered necessary to confirm, at a functional level, the hypothesis that regional TCRs recognize regional mutations.

In light of the paper, this sample's time point label describes: sample taken at primary tumor resection. Without any cell sorting, TCR sequencing was performed on whole RNA extracted either from tumor and nontumor lung tissue or from cryopreserved PBMC samples. The donors were 70 or so patients from the lung TRACERx cohort who had early-stage, untreated non-small cell lung cancer. A patient was chosen for TCR sequencing only when enough RNA was available from at least two tumor regions. Many counts were recorded for this clonotype. Its binding antigen is unknown. One base away there is no much larger clone; base qualities are not given. Sequencing was performed on PBMCs, taken at surgery. This sequence was found in a male donor with early-stage non-small cell lung cancer.

The DNA sequence follows: TGCAGTGCTAGAGATGCCAGCGGGGCCTACAATGAGCAGTTCTTC. Its protein reads: CSARDASGAYNEQFF. The rearrangement joined TRBV20-1 to TRBJ2-1; the junction holds 7 bases that match TRBD2. V loses 0 bases at its end and J loses 2 bases; junction bases beyond the gene matches: 4. According to the germline V gene (reference sequence), CDR1 reads DFQATT and CDR2 reads SNEGSKA. Measured from the cysteine to the phenylalanine, the CDR3 is 15 residues long. Kept here is only the CDR3 DNA, which spans 45 bases and is read in frame from base 1.